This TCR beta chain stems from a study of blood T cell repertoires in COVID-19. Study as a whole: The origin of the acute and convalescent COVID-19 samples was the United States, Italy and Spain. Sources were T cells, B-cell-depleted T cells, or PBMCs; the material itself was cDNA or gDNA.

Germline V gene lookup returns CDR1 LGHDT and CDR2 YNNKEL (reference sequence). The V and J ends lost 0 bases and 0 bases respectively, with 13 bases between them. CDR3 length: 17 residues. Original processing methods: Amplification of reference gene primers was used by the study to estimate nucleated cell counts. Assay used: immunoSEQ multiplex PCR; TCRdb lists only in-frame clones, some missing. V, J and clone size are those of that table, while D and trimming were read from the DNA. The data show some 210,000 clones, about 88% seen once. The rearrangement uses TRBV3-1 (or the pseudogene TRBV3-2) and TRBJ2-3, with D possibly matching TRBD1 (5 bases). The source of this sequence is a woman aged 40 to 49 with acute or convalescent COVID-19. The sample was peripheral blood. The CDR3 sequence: CASSQDRSGISTDTQYF. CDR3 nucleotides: TGTGCCAGCAGCCAAGATAGATCAGGGATTAGCACAGATACGCAGTATTTT.